These 22 T cell receptor beta chains share one sample of origin, sequenced in a study of shared clonotypes between healthy human individuals. TCRdb's table, derived via immunoSEQ multiplex PCR, lists solely in-frame clones and lacks some. The sample consists of 600,000 to 700,000 clones, around three quarters of them appearing once. Specimen: memory CD4+ T cells sorted from blood. Subset: CD45RA-negative fraction. Receptor source: a young woman in good health.

The chain uses TRBV2 and TRBJ2-7; 8 bases line up with TRBD2. Germline-derived CDR1 and CDR2 are SNHLY and FYNNEI. The CDR3 is 14 amino acids. Trimming cost V 2 bases and J 0 bases; bases outside gene matches: 0. CDR3 coding DNA: TGTGCCAGCAGTGAACGGGGGGGCTCCTACGAGCAGTACTTC. Protein sequence: CASSERGGSYEQYF.

This clone showed up just once. V is TRBV29-1 and J is TRBJ1-3; 7 bases fit TRBD1. Germline V lookup: CDR1 SQVTM, CDR2 ANQGSEA. This CDR3 spans 15 amino acids. V lost 6 bases to trimming and J lost 2 bases; unmatched junction nucleotides: 10. The CDR3 here is CSVQVQTGPGNTIYF. In nucleotides, the CDR3 is TGCAGCGTCCAAGTCCAGACAGGGCCTGGAAACACCATATATTTT.

The chain is built from TRBV18 and TRBJ2-7; 8 nucleotides match TRBD1. The V gene's germline CDR1 is KGHSH and CDR2 LQKENI. The length of the CDR3 is 12 residues. The V gene end was trimmed by 5 bases and the J gene end by 6 bases; junction bases not matched to a gene: 3. The CDR3 nucleotides read TGTGCCAGCTCATCCAGGGGGCGCGAGCAGTACTTC. The encoded protein is CASSSRGREQYF.

The rearrangement uses TRBV9 and TRBJ2-2; D is unclear. The germline CDR1 and CDR2 sequences are SGDLS and YYNGEE. The CDR3 runs to 19 residues. Trimming shortened V by 1 base and J by 2 bases, and 21 bases separated the two germline ends. This chain's CDR3 is CASSVSVSVVAANTGELFF. CDR3 nucleotide sequence: TGTGCCAGCAGCGTATCCGTTTCGGTCGTCGCTGCTAACACCGGGGAGCTGTTTTTT.

The chain is built from TRBV15 and TRBJ2-2; D is perhaps TRBD2 (6 bases). This CDR3 comprises 15 residues. CDR1 is LNHNV and CDR2 is YYDKDF in the germline V gene (reference sequence). Between the trimmed V and J ends, which lost 0 bases and 6 bases, there was a span of 11 bases. The DNA for the CDR3 is TGTGCCACCAGCAGAGATCCCGGGGGATCCGGGGAGCTGTTTTTT. This translates into CATSRDPGGSGELFF.

On this clone: Other DNA sequences in this specimen translate into the identical CDR3. The gene calls are TRBV11-2 and TRBJ2-3; no firm D call. The CDR3 is 12 amino acids. Per germline, CDR1 SGHAT and CDR2 FQNNGV. Trimming shortened V by 5 bases and J by 5 bases, and 8 bases separated the two germline ends. CDR3 DNA: TGTGCCAGCAGCCTTTTGGGAGATACGCAGTATTTT. It specifies CASSLLGDTQYF.

In its sample, this clone was seen a few times. The chain recombines TRBV7-2 with TRBJ2-7, with D uncertain. Germline loops: CDR1 SGHTA, CDR2 FQGNSA. V gave up 2 bases and J gave up 5 bases, with 16 bases separating them. There are 15 residues in the CDR3. CDR3 amino acids: CASSLSVGNPHEQYF. Written as DNA, the CDR3 is TGTGCCAGCAGCTTATCGGTAGGGAATCCCCACGAGCAGTACTTC.

The count of this clone is one. This CDR3 is CASSFLLQKNTEAFF. CDR3 nucleotide sequence: TGTGCCAGCAGCTTCCTGTTACAGAAGAACACTGAAGCTTTCTTT. The chain combines TRBV7-9 with TRBJ1-1; D gene unclear. Trimming removed 3 bases from V and 1 base from J, with 12 bases in between. CDR3 length: 15 amino acids. The V gene's germline CDR1 is SEHNR and CDR2 FQNEAQ (reference sequence). Looking up the rest from reference TRBV7-9 and TRBJ1-1 gives the full variable domain: DTGVSQNPRHKITKRGQNVTFRCDPISEHNRLYWYRQTLGQGPEFLTYFQNEAQLEKSRLLSDRFSAERPKGSFSTLEIQRTEQGDSAMYLCASSFLLQKNTEAFFGQGTRLTVV.

On this clone itself: This likely came from a read error, as a far larger clone is one base away. Here the CDR3 DNA reads TGTGCCACCAGCAGAGATCTGGGGGCTGAAGCTTTCTTT. This gives the protein CATSRDLGAEAFF. The V call is TRBV15, the J call TRBJ1-1, with D maybe TRBD1 (5 bases). The germline V and J ends were trimmed by 0 bases and 6 bases, with 8 bases remaining between them. The CDR3 contains 13 residues. CDR1 is LNHNV, CDR2 YYDKDF, per germline (reference sequence).

The chain has TRBV7-9 and TRBJ2-5, with TRBD2 matching over 14 bases. The end of the DNA aligns better with TRBJ2-7, so the J call may be wrong. This CDR3 has 14 residues. Per the germline V gene, CDR1 is SEHNR and CDR2 is FQNEAQ (reference sequence). The CDR3 sequence is CASSSGLAGDEQYF. CDR3 nucleotides: TGTGCCAGCAGCTCGGGACTAGCGGGGGACGAGCAGTACTTC.

This clone has a handful of counts. Here the CDR3 reads CASSGTLYEQYF. The CDR3 bases are TGTGCCAGCTCCGGGACTCTCTACGAGCAGTACTTC. The chain couples TRBV6-1 to TRBJ2-7; a possible D gene is TRBD2 (6 bases). CDR3 length: 12 residues. The V and J ends lost 8 bases and 3 bases respectively, with 11 bases between them. Germline V CDR1 and CDR2: MNHNS, SASEGT.

This clone was found a few times. The chain employs TRBV28 and TRBJ1-5, with TRBD1 matching over 12 bases. Germline V CDR1 and CDR2: MDHEN, SYDVKM. The V and J ends lost 6 bases and 9 bases, in that order; junction bases with no gene match: 9. The CDR3 has 15 residues. CDR3 DNA sequence: TGTGCCAGCAGCCAAGGGACAGGGGGCAAGGGGCCCCAGCATTTT. Protein: CASSQGTGGKGPQHF.

The rearrangement joins TRBV28 to TRBJ2-3, with 11 nucleotides matching TRBD2. Germline V lookup: CDR1 MDHEN, CDR2 SYDVKM. The CDR3 contains 18 residues. V dropped 4 bases and J dropped 2; count of bases not matched to a gene: 11. The CDR3 sequence: CASSSRAGTSGFTDTQYF. CDR3 DNA sequence: TGTGCCAGCAGTTCCCGGGCCGGGACTAGCGGATTCACAGATACGCAGTATTTT.

This clone was seen only once. The chain combines TRBV28 with TRBJ2-5; 7 bases match TRBD1. This CDR3 is 14 amino acids long. Germline CDR1 and CDR2: MDHEN and SYDVKM. V lost 6 bases, J lost 5 bases, and 9 bases stayed unmatched. Here the CDR3 DNA reads TGTGCCAGCAGACACACAGGGGATTTGGAGACCCAGTACTTC. Translated: CASRHTGDLETQYF.

The V and J genes are TRBV7-9 and TRBJ2-3, with no clear D. V was pared by 5 bases and J by 0 bases, with 21 bases between. Germline CDR1 SEHNR, CDR2 FQNEAQ (reference sequence). The CDR3 contains 18 residues. The CDR3 nucleotides read TGTGCCAGCAGCCAAGTTCCGAGCGCCGCCTCTAGCACAGATACGCAGTATTTT. Its translation is CASSQVPSAASSTDTQYF.

This clone was counted a single time. The chain combines TRBV5-4 with TRBJ2-7; D might be TRBD2 (5 bases). CDR3 length equals 14 residues. V was cut by 5 bases and J by 6 bases, with 18 bases left in between. CDR1 is SGHNT, CDR2 YYREEE, per germline (reference sequence). This CDR3 is CASRGGTGMGEQYF. Written as DNA, the CDR3 is TGTGCCAGCAGAGGTGGTACGGGGATGGGCGAGCAGTACTTC.

This chain joins TRBV7-6 and TRBJ2-3; unclear D gene. V dropped 1 base and J dropped 6 bases, with 11 bases sitting between them. The CDR3 is made up of 14 amino acids. From germline, CDR1 is SGHVS and CDR2 FNYEAQ. CDR3 coding DNA: TGTGCCAGCAGCTTAGTCGCAGGAACGGATACGCAGTATTTT. Encoded protein: CASSLVAGTDTQYF.

This chain joins TRBV11-2 and TRBJ2-2; D unresolved. The ends were cut back, 4 bases at V and 6 bases at J, with 9 bases in the middle. This CDR3 comprises 13 residues. Germline V gene data show CDR1 as SGHAT and CDR2 as FQNNGV. The CDR3 DNA sequence: TGTGCCAGCAGCTCCTTCCTCTCCGGGGAGCTGTTTTTT. Translated: CASSSFLSGELFF.

V is TRBV19 and J is TRBJ2-1; the match to TRBD2 covers 12 bases. Germline V gene sequence: CDR1 LNHDA, CDR2 SQIVND (reference sequence). The CDR3 is made up of 17 amino acids. Trimming removed 5 bases from V and 4 bases from J; junction bases left unmatched: 9. DNA for the CDR3: TGTGCCAGTAGTGCAAGACTAGCGGGAGCCAGATACAATGAGCAGTTCTTC. This gives the protein CASSARLAGARYNEQFF.

This chain connects TRBV5-8 to TRBJ2-3; D is possibly TRBD2 (6 bases). Germline CDR1 reads SGHTS; CDR2 reads YDEGEE. CDR3 size: 15 residues. Trimming took off 4 bases at V and 2 bases at J, with 14 bases between the two ends. The CDR3 DNA reads as TGTGCCAGCAGCGGGAAGCTAGCGATCACAGATACGCAGTATTTT. Its protein is CASSGKLAITDTQYF.

This clone is a singleton in its sample. The V and J genes are TRBV27 and TRBJ2-1; TRBD1 agrees at 8 bases. Germline V gene data show CDR1 as MNHEY and CDR2 as SMNVEV (reference sequence). The CDR3 covers 15 residues. J lost 7 bases, V lost 7 bases, and 12 bases had no gene match. CDR3 nucleotides: TGTGCCAGCACAAATTCAGGGGGCGCTCTGAATGAGCAGTTCTTC. As protein: CASTNSGGALNEQFF.

This clone was found once. The genes are TRBV5-1 and TRBJ2-5, with D perhaps matching TRBD1 or TRBD2 (6 bases each). The V end was cut by 2 bases, the J end by 5 bases, with 16 bases between. Germline loops: CDR1 SGHRS, CDR2 YFSETQ. The CDR3 is 15 amino acids. Here the CDR3 DNA reads TGCGCCAGCAGCTTTTCAGGGGCTGCGGGGGAGACCCAGTACTTC. Its protein is CASSFSGAAGETQYF.